This TCR beta chain was captured by sequencing in a study of immune cell composition in non-small cell lung cancer. V gave up 5 bases and J gave up 5 bases; unmatched junction bases: 8. The V gene's germline CDR1 is MNHNY and CDR2 SVGAGI (reference sequence). This CDR3 has 15 residues. Libraries were prepared by immunoSEQ multiplex PCR; TCRdb keeps only in-frame clonotypes and omits some of them. The repertoire has approximately 3,200 clones, over 60% of them found once; the top ten carry 4% to 4.5%. The sequence derives from a human donor with non-small cell lung cancer. The source material was lung tumor tissue. This chain joins TRBV6-6 and TRBJ2-5; the match to TRBD1 covers 10 bases. As DNA, the CDR3 is TGTGCCAGCAGTCTCCGGGACAGGGGTGGGGAGACCCAGTACTTC. The encoded protein is CASSLRDRGGETQYF.